The present entry profiles one T cell receptor (beta chain) with its context. The data derive from a study of blood T cell repertoires in COVID-19. Study as a whole: Sources were T cells, B-cell-depleted T cells, or PBMCs; the material itself was cDNA or gDNA.

Measured with immunoSEQ multiplex PCR; TCRdb has only the in-frame clones, and not every one. The profile shows 200,000 to 300,000 clones, about four fifths of them singletons. Trimming removed 6 bases at V and 5 bases at J, with 10 bases between. CDR3 length: 12 amino acids. CDR1 MRHNA and CDR2 SNTAGT come from the germline V gene. Sequencing was done on a sample of peripheral blood. The chain uses TRBV6-4 and TRBJ1-1, with no clear D. The clonotype was recovered from a woman between 18 and 29 years old with acute or convalescent COVID-19. In nucleotides, the CDR3 is TGTGCCAGCAGCAACGGGGTTACTGAAGCTTTCTTT. The encoded protein is CASSNGVTEAFF.